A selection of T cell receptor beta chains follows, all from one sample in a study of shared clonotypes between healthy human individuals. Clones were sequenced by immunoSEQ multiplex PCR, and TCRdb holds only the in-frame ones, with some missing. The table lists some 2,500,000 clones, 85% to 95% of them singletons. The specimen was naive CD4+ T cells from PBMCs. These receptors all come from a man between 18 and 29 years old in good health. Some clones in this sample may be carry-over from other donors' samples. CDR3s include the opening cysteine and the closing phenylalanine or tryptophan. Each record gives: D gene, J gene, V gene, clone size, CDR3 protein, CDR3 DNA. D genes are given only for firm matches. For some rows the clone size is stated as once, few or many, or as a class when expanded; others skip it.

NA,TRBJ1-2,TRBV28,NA,CASSSLPKPGGYTF,TGTGCCAGCAGTTCCCTCCCAAAACCGGGTGGCTACACCTTC
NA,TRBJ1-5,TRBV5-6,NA,CASSLMGAILYQPQHF,TGTGCCAGCAGCTTGATGGGAGCTATACTTTATCAGCCCCAGCATTTT
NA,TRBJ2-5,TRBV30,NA,CAWRVAETQYF,TGTGCCTGGAGGGTCGCGGAGACCCAGTACTTC
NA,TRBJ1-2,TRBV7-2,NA,CASSLDKGGGYTF,TGTGCCAGCAGCTTAGATAAGGGGGGTGGCTACACCTTC
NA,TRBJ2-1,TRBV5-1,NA,CASSLVPQIARTYNEQFF,TGCGCCAGCAGCTTGGTCCCCCAAATAGCGAGAACTTACAATGAGCAGTTCTTC
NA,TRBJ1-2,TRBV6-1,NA,CASSAVSYGYTF,TGTGCCAGCAGCGCCGTAAGCTATGGCTACACCTTC
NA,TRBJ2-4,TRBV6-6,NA,CASSQRDTIAKNIQYF,TGTGCCAGCAGCCAACGGGACACCATAGCCAAAAACATTCAGTACTTC
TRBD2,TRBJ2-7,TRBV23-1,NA,CASSQKGASGSHLFYEQYF,TGCGCCAGCAGTCAAAAAGGGGCTAGCGGGAGTCACCTTTTTTACGAGCAGTACTTC
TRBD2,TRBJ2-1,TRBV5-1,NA,CASSLGRESSGVSSGPKFF,TGCGCCAGCAGCTTGGGTCGGGAGAGTAGCGGGGTCTCTAGTGGGCCCAAGTTCTTC
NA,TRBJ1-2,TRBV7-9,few,CASSPGVGPYNTF,TGTGCCAGCAGCCCTGGAGTAGGGCCCTACAACACCTTC
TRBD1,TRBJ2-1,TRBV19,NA,CASSPGGTGGYNEQFF,TGTGCCAGTAGTCCAGGTGGGACAGGGGGCTACAATGAGCAGTTCTTC
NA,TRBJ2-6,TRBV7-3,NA,CASSLQLNSGANVLTF,TGTGCCAGCAGCTTACAGCTGAACTCTGGGGCCAACGTCCTGACTTTC
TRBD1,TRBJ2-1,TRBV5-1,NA,CASSLTGGSQFF,TGCGCCAGCAGCTTGACAGGGGGGTCGCAGTTCTTC
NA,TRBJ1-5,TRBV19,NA,CASSTGGDQPQHF,TGTGCCAGTAGTACTGGAGGGGATCAGCCCCAGCATTTT
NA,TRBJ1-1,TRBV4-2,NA,CASSQDSQGQNTEAFF,TGTGCCAGCAGCCAAGATAGCCAGGGACAGAACACTGAAGCTTTCTTT
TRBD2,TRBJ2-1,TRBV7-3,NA,CASSSVRGRAANEQFF,TGTGCCAGCAGCTCAGTACGCGGGAGGGCCGCGAATGAGCAGTTCTTC
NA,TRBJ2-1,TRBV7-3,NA,CASSLLGADLWNEQFF,TGTGCCAGCAGCTTATTGGGGGCAGATTTGTGGAATGAGCAGTTCTTC
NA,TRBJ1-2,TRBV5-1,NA,CASSLLWEDQANYGYTF,TGCGCCAGCAGCTTGTTATGGGAGGACCAAGCTAACTATGGCTACACCTTC
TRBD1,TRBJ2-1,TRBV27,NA,CASSFGTVHNEQFF,TGTGCCAGCAGTTTTGGGACAGTACACAATGAGCAGTTCTTC
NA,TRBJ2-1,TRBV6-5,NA,CASFSGGHSYNEQFF,TGTGCCAGTTTCAGCGGAGGGCATTCCTACAATGAGCAGTTCTTC
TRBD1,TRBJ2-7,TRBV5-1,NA,CASSSGTGYEQYF,TGCGCCAGCAGCTCCGGGACAGGGTACGAGCAGTACTTC
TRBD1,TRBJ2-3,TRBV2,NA,CASSDRGIAADTQYF,TGTGCCAGCAGTGACAGGGGGATCGCCGCAGATACGCAGTATTTT
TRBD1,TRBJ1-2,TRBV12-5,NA,CASGSSGTGGGGYTF,TGTGCTAGTGGTTCCAGCGGGACAGGGGGCGGGGGCTACACCTTC
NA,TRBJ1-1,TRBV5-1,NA,CASSFKMDTEAFF,TGCGCCAGCAGCTTCAAAATGGACACTGAAGCTTTCTTT
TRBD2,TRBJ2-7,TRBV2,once,CALRTGTSGRSYSYEQYF,TGTGCCTTACGAACCGGGACTAGCGGGAGGTCCTACTCCTACGAGCAGTACTTC
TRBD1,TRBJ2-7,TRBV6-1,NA,CASSGGQVLQYF,TGTGCCAGCAGTGGAGGACAGGTTTTGCAGTACTTC
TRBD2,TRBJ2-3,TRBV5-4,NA,CASRQSHGGRTLSSTDTQYF,TGTGCCAGCAGGCAATCCCATGGCGGGAGAACCCTGTCCAGCACAGATACGCAGTATTTT
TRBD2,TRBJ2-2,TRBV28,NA,CASRGTIGRQNTGELFF,TGTGCCAGCAGAGGGACTATCGGTCGTCAGAACACCGGGGAGCTGTTTTTT
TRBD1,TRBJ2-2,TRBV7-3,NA,CASSSDRGLAGELFF,TGTGCCAGCAGTTCCGACAGGGGGTTGGCCGGGGAGCTGTTTTTT
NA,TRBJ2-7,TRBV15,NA,CATSRGGLPYEQYF,TGTGCCACCAGCAGAGGGGGACTCCCCTACGAGCAGTACTTC
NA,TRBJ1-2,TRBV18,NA,CASSLMTTSVLGDYGYTF,TGTGCCAGCTCGTTGATGACAACATCCGTTCTCGGCGACTATGGCTACACCTTC
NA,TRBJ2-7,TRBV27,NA,CASSSTWWNEQYF,TGTGCCAGCAGTTCCACGTGGTGGAACGAGCAGTACTTC
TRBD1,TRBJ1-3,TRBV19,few,CASGTGASGNTIYF,TGTGCCTCCGGGACAGGAGCCTCTGGAAACACCATATATTTT
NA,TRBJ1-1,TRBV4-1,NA,CASGKGAGPGPEAFF,TGCGCCAGCGGAAAAGGTGCTGGCCCCGGGCCTGAAGCTTTCTTT
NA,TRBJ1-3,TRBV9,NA,CASSPGLLRGSSGNTIYF,TGTGCCAGCAGCCCCGGACTCCTCCGGGGGTCCTCTGGAAACACCATATATTTT
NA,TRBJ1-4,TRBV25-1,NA,CASSEFGALGEKLFF,TGTGCCAGCAGTGAATTCGGAGCCTTGGGTGAAAAACTGTTTTTT
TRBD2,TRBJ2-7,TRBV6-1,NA,CASSDASGTSGSLYEQYF,TGTGCCAGCAGTGACGCTTCAGGGACTAGCGGGAGTCTGTACGAGCAGTACTTC
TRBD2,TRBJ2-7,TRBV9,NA,CASSEYSGRGEQYF,TGTGCCAGCAGCGAGTATAGCGGGAGAGGCGAGCAGTACTTC
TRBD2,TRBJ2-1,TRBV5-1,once,CASSLEGGRAFFEQFF,TGCGCCAGCAGCTTGGAAGGCGGGAGGGCCTTTTTCGAGCAGTTCTTC
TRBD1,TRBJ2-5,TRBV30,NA,CAWAGGLQETQYF,TGTGCCTGGGCAGGGGGTCTCCAAGAGACCCAGTACTTC
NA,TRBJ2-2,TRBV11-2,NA,CASSDPRGAGELFF,TGTGCCAGCAGCGACCCCCGGGGAGCCGGGGAGCTGTTTTTT
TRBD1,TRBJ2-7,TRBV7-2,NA,CASSLDATGGEQYF,TGTGCCAGCAGCTTAGACGCGACAGGGGGCGAGCAGTACTTC
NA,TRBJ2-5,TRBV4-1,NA,CASSQPGETQYF,TGCGCCAGCAGCCAACCTGGAGAGACCCAGTACTTC
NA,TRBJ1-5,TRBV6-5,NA,CASSYAAGEPQPQHF,TGTGCCAGCAGTTACGCGGCAGGGGAACCCCAGCCCCAGCATTTT
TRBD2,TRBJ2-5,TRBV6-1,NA,CASSEGAGGSYF,TGTGCCAGCAGTGAAGGAGCGGGAGGATCGTACTTC
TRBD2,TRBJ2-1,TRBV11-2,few,CASSSRWLAGGDEQFF,TGTGCCAGCAGCTCCAGGTGGCTAGCGGGAGGGGATGAGCAGTTCTTC
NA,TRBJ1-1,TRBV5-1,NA,CASSPGRGTGAEAFF,TGCGCCAGCAGCCCCGGACGTGGGACTGGAGCTGAAGCTTTCTTT
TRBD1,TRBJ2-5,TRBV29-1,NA,CSVDRGRETQYF,TGCAGCGTTGACAGGGGGCGGGAGACCCAGTACTTC
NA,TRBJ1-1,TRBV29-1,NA,CSVSREAGENTEAFF,TGCAGCGTCTCCCGTGAAGCAGGGGAGAACACTGAAGCTTTCTTT
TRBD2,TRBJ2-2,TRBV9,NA,CASSPVLTSGSMGTGELFF,TGTGCCAGCAGCCCTGTTCTGACTAGCGGGAGCATGGGGACCGGGGAGCTGTTTTTT
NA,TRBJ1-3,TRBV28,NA,CASSSESLGRGNTIYF,TGTGCCAGCAGTTCGGAGTCCCTCGGACGGGGAAACACCATATATTTT